The 25 T cell receptor beta chains presented below share a single source sample, sequenced in a study of beta chain features in type 1 diabetes. Expressed TCRB transcripts were sequenced, since all the RNA that had been isolated was reverse transcribed. Clones were sequenced by immunoSEQ multiplex PCR, and TCRdb holds only the in-frame ones, with some missing. This table holds 900,000 or so clones, roughly 15% found once. Specimen: naive CD4+ T cells from blood. These receptors were obtained from a young woman in good health.

This clone was recorded a few times. The gene calls are TRBV10-3 and TRBJ2-7; TRBD1 aligns across 8 bases. This CDR3 spans 14 amino acids. Trimming removed 6 bases from V and 0 bases from J; junction bases left unmatched: 4. Germline V gene lookup returns CDR1 ENHRY and CDR2 SYGVKD. CDR3 coding DNA: TGTGCCATCAGGGGGGACAGGAGCTCCTACGAGCAGTACTTC. It translates to CAIRGDRSSYEQYF.

The chain is built from TRBV9 and TRBJ2-3; D ambiguous. Germline V gene sequence: CDR1 SGDLS, CDR2 YYNGEE. The CDR3 sequence is 15 residues long. Trimming stripped 3 bases from V and 5 bases from J, with 16 bases between. CDR3 region: CASSALLYVGDTQYF. The CDR3 DNA follows: TGTGCCAGCAGCGCCCTTTTGTACGTCGGAGATACGCAGTATTTT.

This rearrangement joins TRBV9 to TRBJ2-2; TRBD2 agrees at 8 bases. Germline values: CDR1 SGDLS, CDR2 YYNGEE. Trimming at V came to 0 bases and at J to 4 bases, leaving 2 bases not matched to a gene. The CDR3 has 15 residues. The CDR3 DNA sequence: TGTGCCAGCAGCGTAGTAGCGGGGCCCACCGGGGAGCTGTTTTTT. Translated, it gives CASSVVAGPTGELFF.

This clone appeared a few times. The chain recombines TRBV7-9 with TRBJ2-5; D possibly corresponds to TRBD2 (6 bases). Trimming removed 3 bases at V and 3 bases at J, with 8 bases between. Per the germline V gene, CDR1 is SEHNR and CDR2 is FQNEAQ (reference sequence). The CDR3 spans 13 residues. CDR3 region: CASSFSGEETQYF. CDR3 DNA: TGTGCCAGCAGCTTTTCGGGAGAAGAGACCCAGTACTTC.

This clone was seen only a few times. V gene TRBV5-1 combines with J gene TRBJ2-2; the D call may be TRBD1 or TRBD2 (5 bases each). The V end was cut by 5 bases, the J end by 5 bases, with 7 bases between. The length of the CDR3 is 12 residues. From germline, CDR1 is SGHRS and CDR2 YFSETQ. DNA for the CDR3: TGCGCCAGCAGGTGGGGGACCGGGGAGCTGTTTTTT. Residues: CASRWGTGELFF.

A few counts support this clone. The genes are TRBV6-5 and TRBJ2-2; D remains ambiguous. This CDR3 has 11 residues. Germline V CDR1 and CDR2: MNHEY, SVGAGI. The V end lost 6 bases, the J end lost 3 bases, and 2 bases lay between the germline ends. CDR3 bases: TGTGCCAGCAGATACACCGGGGAGCTGTTTTTT. It specifies CASRYTGELFF.

The chain uses TRBV5-1 and TRBJ2-1; a possible D gene is TRBD2 (5 bases). Germline CDR1 reads SGHRS; CDR2 reads YFSETQ. V was clipped by 9 bases and J by 8 bases, with 21 bases between them. The CDR3 has 14 residues. The CDR3 reads CATTTRLGSYEQFF. CDR3 DNA sequence: TGCGCCACTACAACTAGATTGGGGTCTTATGAGCAGTTCTTC.

A few counts support this clone. V usage is TRBV10-3 and J usage is TRBJ2-1; D call uncertain. Germline lookup yields CDR1 ENHRY and CDR2 SYGVKD. Trimming removed 6 bases at V and 0 bases at J, with 6 bases between. This CDR3 is 13 amino acids long. As DNA, the CDR3 is TGTGCCATCAGAGGCGCCTCCTACAATGAGCAGTTCTTC. Translated: CAIRGASYNEQFF.

The rearrangement uses TRBV20-1 and TRBJ2-3; no reliable D call. The CDR3 consists of 11 residues. V shed 3 bases and J shed 4 bases, with 5 bases lying between them. Germline CDR1 DFQATT, CDR2 SNEGSKA (reference sequence). The CDR3 DNA reads as TGCAGTGCTAGTTGGCCAGATACGCAGTATTTT. It yields the protein CSASWPDTQYF.

The chain is built from TRBV7-2 and TRBJ1-1, with D hard to call. The CDR3 totals 14 residues. Per the germline V gene, CDR1 is SGHTA and CDR2 is FQGNSA. Trimming cost V 1 base and J 11 bases, with 17 bases left between them. CDR3 sequence: CASSLVAVLGSAFF. In nucleotides, the CDR3 is TGTGCCAGCAGCTTAGTCGCGGTCTTGGGTTCGGCTTTCTTT.

The CDR3 DNA is TGTGCCAGCAGTCCGACAGGGGGCTATAATGAAAAACTGTTTTTT. Protein sequence: CASSPTGGYNEKLFF. The chain carries TRBV7-9 and TRBJ1-4, with 10 bases that match TRBD1. V lost 6 bases, J lost 4 bases, and 5 bases stayed unmatched. The CDR3 consists of 15 residues. Germline V gene data show CDR1 as SEHNR and CDR2 as FQNEAQ (reference sequence).

The chain links TRBV6-4 to TRBJ1-2; D is undetermined. Between the trimmed V and J ends, which lost 6 bases and 4 bases, there was a span of 15 bases. The length of the CDR3 is 14 residues. The germline gives CDR1 MRHNA, CDR2 SNTAGT. The CDR3 DNA reads TGTGCCAGCAGCCCCGAACGTGATGGCTATGGCTACACCTTC. Translating it yields CASSPERDGYGYTF.

This clone was seen a handful of times. V is TRBV2 and J is TRBJ2-2; no firm D call. CDR1 and CDR2 from the germline V gene are SNHLY and FYNNEI. V lost 7 bases, J lost 5 bases, and 11 bases lay in between. This CDR3 has 13 amino acids. Here the CDR3 reads CASNLLGTGELFF. In DNA, the CDR3 is TGTGCCAGCAATCTACTGGGTACCGGGGAGCTGTTTTTT.

The V gene is TRBV4-3, the J gene TRBJ2-3; 13 bases match TRBD2. CDR1 and CDR2 from the germline V gene are LGHNA and YSLEER. CDR3 length equals 17 residues. With 2 bases clipped from V and 4 bases from J, the junction kept 6 bases outside the gene matches. The CDR3 spells CASSQQTSGRAADTQYF. CDR3 coding DNA: TGCGCCAGCAGCCAACAAACTAGCGGGAGGGCCGCAGATACGCAGTATTTT.

This chain connects TRBV15 to TRBJ2-3; D call uncertain. V was shortened by 5 bases and J by 5 bases, with 17 bases between the two germline ends. CDR1 LNHNV and CDR2 YYDKDF come from the germline V gene (reference sequence). The CDR3 extends over 15 amino acids. CDR3 region: CATSRSRAERDTQYF. CDR3 coding DNA: TGTGCCACCAGCCGGAGCCGGGCTGAGAGAGATACGCAGTATTTT.

The chain employs TRBV4-1 and TRBJ2-1; D is possibly TRBD1 (6 bases). Per the germline V gene, CDR1 is MGHRA and CDR2 is YSYEKL. The CDR3 is made up of 18 amino acids. Trimming removed 3 bases from V and 5 bases from J, with 23 bases in between. The CDR3: CASSHAGLRGHLNNEQFF. Written as DNA, the CDR3 is TGCGCCAGCAGCCACGCCGGTCTTCGGGGACACTTAAACAATGAGCAGTTCTTC.

The rearrangement links TRBV18 to TRBJ1-1; possible D gene TRBD1, 6 bases. V was pared by 0 bases and J by 7 bases, with 9 bases between. This CDR3 is built from 13 residues. Germline CDR1 is KGHSH and CDR2 is LQKENI. CDR3 sequence: CASSPPPDSEAFF. The CDR3 DNA follows: TGTGCCAGCTCACCACCGCCGGACAGTGAAGCTTTCTTT.

Only a few counts were recorded for this clone. Other DNA sequences in the sample encode the same CDR3. This chain joins TRBV6-6 and TRBJ2-5; no definite D call. Germline lookup yields CDR1 MNHNY and CDR2 SVGAGI (reference sequence). The CDR3 is made up of 11 amino acids. V was cut by 3 bases and J by 4 bases, with 3 bases left in between. CDR3 sequence reads: CASSYRETQYF. DNA for the CDR3: TGTGCCAGCAGTTATCGAGAGACCCAGTACTTC.

V and J are TRBV5-1 and TRBJ2-2; no clear D gene. Germline CDR1 SGHRS, CDR2 YFSETQ. V lost 0 bases and J 0 bases, leaving 6 bases between the germline ends. This CDR3 is 15 amino acids long. The CDR3 region is CASSLATSNTGELFF. The CDR3 DNA reads TGCGCCAGCAGCTTGGCCACCTCGAACACCGGGGAGCTGTTTTTT.

V is TRBV5-4 and J is TRBJ2-3; 7 nucleotides line up with TRBD1. CDR1 is SGHNT, CDR2 YYREEE, per germline (reference sequence). This CDR3 contains 13 residues. V shed 4 bases, J shed 4 bases, and the junction held 3 bases outside the gene matches. The CDR3 DNA follows: TGTGCCAGCAGCGACAGGGAAGCAGATACGCAGTATTTT. Its protein is CASSDREADTQYF. The whole variable domain, remainder taken from reference TRBV5-4 and TRBJ2-3, is ETGVTQSPTHLIKTRGQQVTLRCSSQSGHNTVSWYQQALGQGPQFIFQYYREEENGRGNFPPRFSGLQFPNYSSELNVNALELDDSALYLCASSDREADTQYFGPGTRLTVL.

This clone was seen more than once but under ten times. The chain recombines TRBV5-6 with TRBJ2-2; D remains unclear. Germline CDR1 is SGHDT and CDR2 is YYEEEE. Trimming shortened V by 0 bases and J by 4 bases, and 10 bases separated the two germline ends. The CDR3 is 15 amino acids. The chain's CDR3 is CASSLALRVTGELFF. The CDR3 DNA reads as TGTGCCAGCAGCTTGGCCCTCCGAGTCACCGGGGAGCTGTTTTTT.

V and J are TRBV5-6 and TRBJ2-6, with 7 nucleotides matching TRBD2. This CDR3 region has 17 residues. V lost 6 bases and J lost 4; bases outside the gene matches: 13. The V gene's germline CDR1 is SGHDT and CDR2 YYEEEE. CDR3 DNA: TGTGCCAGCAACTGGGGGGGTTACGGCTCCGGGGCCAACGTCCTGACTTTC. It yields the protein CASNWGGYGSGANVLTF. Full variable domain (missing parts from reference TRBV5-6 and TRBJ2-6): DAGVTQSPTHLIKTRGQQVTLRCSPKSGHDTVSWYQQALGQGPQFIFQYYEEEERQRGNFPDRFSGHQFPNYSSELNVNALLLGDSALYLCASNWGGYGSGANVLTFGAGSRLTVL.

The chain links TRBV4-2 to TRBJ2-3, with D perhaps matching TRBD2 (6 bases). The V end was cut by 4 bases, the J end by 6 bases, with 17 bases between. The CDR3 contains 15 residues. Germline V gene data show CDR1 as LGHNA and CDR2 as YNFKEQ. DNA for the CDR3: TGTGCCAGCAGCCCCGGGAGCCTTGGTGGTGATACGCAGTATTTT. Encoded protein: CASSPGSLGGDTQYF.

The V call is TRBV7-2, the J call TRBJ2-1, with 10 bases lining up with TRBD1. This CDR3 has 15 amino acids. V was pared by 5 bases and J by 3 bases, with 4 bases of the junction left unmatched. Looked up from germline, CDR1 is SGHTA and CDR2 is FQGNSA. The CDR3 DNA sequence: TGTGCCAGCAGCCCGGGACAGGGGAACTACAATGAGCAGTTCTTC. It encodes CASSPGQGNYNEQFF.

This chain joins TRBV10-3 and TRBJ2-2; D might be TRBD1 (5 bases). CDR1 ENHRY and CDR2 SYGVKD come from the germline V gene. The length of the CDR3 is 15 residues. V lost 2 bases and J lost 4, with 11 bases in between. CDR3 DNA: TGTGCCATCAGTGAGCCAAAACAGGTCACCGGGGAGCTGTTTTTT. It yields the protein CAISEPKQVTGELFF.